This entry features one TCR beta chain sequence. Authors' methods: Reference gene primer amplification gave estimated nucleated cell counts. Using immunoSEQ multiplex PCR, the repertoire was profiled, and TCRdb retains in-frame clones only, with some absent. Clonal size and the V and J genes are those of that table, whereas D and trimming came from the DNA. The sample has 270,000 or so clones, under 90% seen once. This specimen belongs to a study of blood T cell repertoires in COVID-19. V lost 3 bases to trimming and J lost 2 bases; unmatched junction nucleotides: 4. Germline loops: CDR1 LNHDA, CDR2 SQIVND (reference sequence). CDR3 length equals 15 residues.

The origin of this receptor is a human donor in a cohort sampled during active COVID-19. The rearrangement uses TRBV19 and TRBJ2-7, with 10 bases that match TRBD1. Material for sequencing was peripheral blood. CDR3 DNA sequence: TGTGCCAGTAGTATGGGGACAGGGGAAACCTACGAGCAGTACTTC. Its translation: CASSMGTGETYEQYF.